Each of the 31 T cell receptor beta chains below was sequenced from the same sample in a study of T cells in Graves' hyperthyroidism and ophthalmopathy. Researchers amplified the TCR beta CDR3 regions from RNA transcripts. TCR CDR3 underwent first-round RT-PCR with the HTBI primer set. TCRdb reprocessed the multiplex PCR reads via MiXCR and lists one record per CDR3 protein. The data contain almost 50,000 distinct CDR3 sequences, about 54% of them singletons. The sample was peripheral blood or thyroid tissue (not recorded which). Every receptor here comes from a man aged 18-30 years with Graves' hyperthyroidism.

The table lists this clonotype with many counts. The J gene is TRBJ2-3, the V gene TRBV5-6; D gene uncertain. The V and J ends lost 2 bases and 9 bases respectively, with 19 bases between them. Germline V lookup: CDR1 SGHDT, CDR2 YYEEEE. This CDR3 has 15 residues. Written as DNA, the CDR3 is TGTGCCAGCAGCTTTGAGGCTGTATCCGGGCACACGCAGTATTTT. Encoded protein: CASSFEAVSGHTQYF.

This chain connects TRBV10-3 to TRBJ2-5; tentatively, D is TRBD2 (6 bases). V lost 10 bases and J lost 2, with 14 bases in between. The length of the CDR3 is 13 residues. Germline V CDR1 and CDR2: ENHRY, SYGVKD. The CDR3 is CATSGGGQETQYF. The CDR3 region has the DNA TGTGCCACCTCTGGTGGGGGGCAAGAGACCCAGTACTTC.

This sequence joins TRBV15 and TRBJ1-2, with 8 bases matching TRBD1. The CDR3 runs to 14 residues. The trim removed 5 bases at V and 2 bases at J, leaving 4 bases unmatched. The V gene's germline CDR1 is LNHNV and CDR2 YYDKDF (reference sequence). The CDR3 DNA follows: TGTGCCACCAGCCAGGACAGGGCAAACTATGGCTACACCTTC. Its translation is CATSQDRANYGYTF.

The CDR3 DNA reads as TGTGCCAGCAGCCGGGGCGGAGGGTCTGGGGCCAACGTCCTGACTTTC. The encoded protein is CASSRGGGSGANVLTF. The V gene is TRBV14, the J gene TRBJ2-6; the D gene is possibly TRBD2 (6 bases). From germline, CDR1 is SGHDN and CDR2 FVKESK. V was clipped by 4 bases and J by 1 base, with 11 bases between them. CDR3 length: 16 residues.

This sequence joins TRBV7-8 and TRBJ2-7; 7 nucleotides line up with TRBD1. J lost 2 bases, V lost 3 bases, and 1 base had no gene match. This CDR3 is built from 13 residues. Germline V gene lookup returns CDR1 SGHVS and CDR2 FQNEAQ. The CDR3 nucleotides read TGTGCCAGCAGCTTGCAGGGGGCCTACGAGCAGTACTTC. Its protein is CASSLQGAYEQYF.

This clonotype was counted ten times or more. The CDR3, as DNA: TGTGCCAGCAGCGTAACTAGCGGGGGGGGAGAGACCCAGTACTTC. Amino acids: CASSVTSGGGETQYF. The rearrangement joins TRBV9 to TRBJ2-5; TRBD2 matches 13 bases. The CDR3 runs to 15 residues. Germline V gives CDR1 SGDLS, CDR2 YYNGEE. Unmatched junction bases numbered 1, after V lost 1 base and J lost 4 bases.

CDR3 sequence (DNA): TGCAGTGCTGGACAGGGTGTGGAGCTGTTTTTT. Translation gives CSAGQGVELFF. This chain joins TRBV20-1 and TRBJ2-2, with 8 bases aligning to TRBD1. After removal of 5 bases from V and 10 bases from J, the junction contained 3 bases not matched to a gene. Germline V gives CDR1 DFQATT, CDR2 SNEGSKA (reference sequence). CDR3 length equals 11 residues.

In its sample, this clonotype was seen many times. The chain joins TRBV15 to TRBJ1-2; no reliable D call. The V gene lost 2 bases and the J gene lost 3 bases, with 10 bases spanning the gap. Germline V gives CDR1 LNHNV, CDR2 YYDKDF (reference sequence). This CDR3 spans 14 amino acids. CDR3 sequence (DNA): TGTGCCACCAGCAGACCCCGAGCAGACTATGGCTACACCTTC. Protein: CATSRPRADYGYTF.

The chain recombines TRBV5-1 with TRBJ2-7; 9 nucleotides line up with TRBD1. Germline assignment: CDR1 SGHRS and CDR2 YFSETQ. The junction had 2 bases not matched to a gene; V was cut back by 0 bases and J by 4 bases. The CDR3 length is 14 residues. This CDR3 reads CASSLVGQGYEQYF. The CDR3 DNA is TGCGCCAGCAGCTTGGTAGGACAGGGGTACGAGCAGTACTTC.

This clonotype was seen ten or more times. The chain recombines TRBV6-6 with TRBJ2-7; D is ambiguous. Trimming pared 2 bases from V and 6 bases from J, leaving 11 bases between. CDR1 MNHNY and CDR2 SVGAGI come from the germline V gene (reference sequence). The CDR3 consists of 13 residues. CDR3 in DNA: TGTGCCAGCAGTTACGGCGGTGCTATCGAGCAGTACTTC. Protein sequence: CASSYGGAIEQYF.

The rearrangement uses TRBV20-1 and TRBJ1-5; D remains ambiguous. This CDR3 contains 12 residues. CDR1 is DFQATT, CDR2 SNEGSKA, per germline (reference sequence). The V gene lost 5 bases and the J gene lost 11 bases, with 16 bases spanning the gap. The DNA for the CDR3 is TGCAGTGCTCTTAGCGGGAGTGAGACCCAGCATTTT. Encoded protein: CSALSGSETQHF.

This chain joins TRBV7-9 and TRBJ2-7; 9 nucleotides line up with TRBD1. V shed 7 bases and J 6 bases; nucleotides not matched to a gene: 4. The germline V gene has CDR1 SEHNR and CDR2 FQNEAQ (reference sequence). The CDR3 loop spans 12 amino acids. This CDR3 is CASTGTGFEQYF. DNA for the CDR3: TGTGCCAGCACCGGGACAGGGTTCGAGCAGTACTTC.

In regard to this clonotype: A junction boundary mismatches the germline segment, possibly from a read error. The V gene is TRBV12-3 or TRBV12-4, the J gene TRBJ1-1, with unresolved D. This CDR3 region has 12 residues. The CDR3 is CASNLRNTEAFF. The CDR3 DNA follows: TGCGCCAGCAACCTCAGGAACACTGAAGCTTTCTTT.

At least ten counts were recorded for this clonotype. Here the CDR3 reads CASSPERTRSNEKLFF. CDR3 bases: TGTGCCAGCAGCCCGGAACGGACGAGGTCTAATGAAAAACTGTTTTTT. The genes are TRBV13 and TRBJ1-4; D not certain. This CDR3 spans 16 amino acids. Per the germline V gene, CDR1 is PRHDT and CDR2 is FYEKMQ (reference sequence). Trimming shortened V by 5 bases and J by 3 bases, and 16 bases separated the two germline ends.

V usage is TRBV10-3 and J usage is TRBJ1-4; the D is unclear. V was trimmed by 3 bases and J by 10 bases, leaving 0 bases between them. CDR1 ENHRY and CDR2 SYGVKD come from the germline V gene. CDR3 length equals 9 residues. The CDR3 protein is CAISEKLFF. CDR3 nucleotides: TGTGCCATCAGTGAAAAACTGTTTTTT.

This clonotype was seen ten or more times. This may come from a read error, since a much larger clone is one base off. J is TRBJ2-7 and V is TRBV6-1; unclear D gene. The germline V gene has CDR1 MNHNS and CDR2 SASEGT. V lost 2 bases, J lost 2 bases, and 1 base lay in between. The CDR3 sequence is 11 residues long. This chain's CDR3 is CASSEPYEQYF. DNA for the CDR3: TGTGCCAGCAGTGAACCCTACGAGCAGTACTTC.

About this clonotype itself: Since no conserved phenylalanine or tryptophan closes the CDR3, a read error is the likely cause. V usage is TRBV10-2 and J usage is TRBJ2-5; 8 bases map to TRBD1. This CDR3 is built from 16 residues. Losses at the gene ends were 5 bases for V and 2 bases for J; bases not matched to a gene: 10. Germline CDR1 WSHSY, CDR2 SAAADI. The CDR3 reads CASSPLPHRGQETQYS. Here the CDR3 DNA reads TGCGCCAGCAGTCCACTCCCCCACAGGGGGCAAGAGACCCAGTACTCC.

The chain carries TRBV14 and TRBJ2-5; D may be TRBD1 or TRBD2 (5 bases each). With 4 bases removed from V and 4 bases from J, the gap between germline ends came to 13 bases. The germline CDR1 and CDR2 sequences are SGHDN and FVKESK. This CDR3 spans 14 amino acids. The CDR3 sequence: CASSPAQAGETQYF. The DNA of the CDR3 is TGTGCCAGCAGCCCCGCACAGGCGGGAGAGACCCAGTACTTC.

Worth noting for this clonotype: Compared with germline, one end of the junction differs, possibly owing to a read error. The chain carries TRBV14 and TRBJ2-5; 8 positions agree with TRBD2. Germline-derived CDR1 and CDR2 are SGHDN and FVKESK. The CDR3 runs 19 residues. CDR3 region: CASSQDAGLGRGAQETQYF. The CDR3 DNA is TGCGCCAGCAGCCAAGATGCAGGTCTTGGGCGGGGGGCTCAAGAGACCCAGTACTTC.

The table lists this clonotype with many counts. The chain is built from TRBV29-1 and TRBJ2-3, with 8 bases matching TRBD1. The CDR3 is 13 amino acids. With V trimmed by 3 bases and J by 5 bases, 4 bases remained unmatched. Germline CDR1 is SQVTM and CDR2 is ANQGSEA. The DNA for the CDR3 is TGCAGCGTTGACTCCGACAGGGGAGATACGCAGTATTTT. This codes for CSVDSDRGDTQYF.

This clonotype was seen ten or more times. CDR3 coding DNA: TGTGCCAGCAGCAGGGGGGTTATCGGTAACGAGCAGTACTTC. Protein: CASSRGVIGNEQYF. This chain uses TRBV7-9 with TRBJ2-7, with D perhaps TRBD1 or TRBD2 (6 bases each). The CDR3 is 14 residues long. In germline, CDR1 is SEHNR, CDR2 FQNEAQ (reference sequence). V was clipped by 5 bases and J by 5 bases, with 16 bases between them.

The chain couples TRBV19 to TRBJ1-1; D not certain. This CDR3 contains 15 residues. Germline V lookup: CDR1 LNHDA, CDR2 SQIVND (reference sequence). Between the trimmed V and J ends, which lost 5 bases and 1 base, there was a span of 14 bases. CDR3 in DNA: TGTGCCAGTAGTCCTACGCCCTTGGGGAACACTGAAGCTTTCTTT. Its translation: CASSPTPLGNTEAFF.

The CDR3 loop is CASSQGTGRQETQYF. CDR3 in DNA: TGTGCCAGCAGCCAGGGGACAGGCCGCCAAGAGACCCAGTACTTC. The chain combines TRBV7-9 with TRBJ2-5; 8 bases line up with TRBD1. V was clipped by 5 bases and J by 1 base; unmatched bases: 6. CDR1 and CDR2 (germline): SEHNR, FQNEAQ (reference sequence). The CDR3 runs 15 residues.

This chain connects TRBV10-3 to TRBJ2-7, with TRBD1 matching 9 bases. Losses at the gene ends were 10 bases for V and 6 bases for J; bases not matched to a gene: 13. The CDR3 totals 14 residues. The V gene's germline CDR1 is ENHRY and CDR2 SYGVKD. The CDR3 protein is CATSPGQGSSEQYF. CDR3 DNA sequence: TGTGCCACCAGCCCGGGACAGGGTTCGAGCGAGCAGTACTTC.

The table lists this clonotype with many counts. V is TRBV5-4 and J is TRBJ2-7; D unresolved. V lost 2 bases to trimming and J lost 0 bases, with 6 bases between them. The length of the CDR3 is 13 residues. Germline loops: CDR1 SGHNT, CDR2 YYREEE (reference sequence). CDR3 nucleotide sequence: TGTGCCAGCAGCTTCTGGTCCTCCTACGAGCAGTACTTC. Its protein product is CASSFWSSYEQYF.

The CDR3, as DNA: TGTGCCAGCAGCCAAGTGGGACTGGGCACTGAAGCTTTCTTT. This translates into CASSQVGLGTEAFF. The chain recombines TRBV7-8 with TRBJ1-1; D perhaps matches TRBD1 (5 bases). V was shortened by 5 bases and J by 4 bases, with 14 bases between the two germline ends. The length of the CDR3 is 14 residues. In germline, CDR1 is SGHVS, CDR2 FQNEAQ.

The chain recombines TRBV2 with TRBJ1-5, with no clear D. Trimming removed 7 bases from V and 5 bases from J, with 15 bases in between. Germline assignment: CDR1 SNHLY and CDR2 FYNNEI. The CDR3 covers 14 residues. CDR3 nucleotides: TGTGCCAGCACCAAACATGGACGGGATCAGCCCCAGCATTTT. Amino acids: CASTKHGRDQPQHF.

The rearrangement uses TRBV5-1 and TRBJ2-1; the D is unclear. Trimming removed 2 bases from V and 7 bases from J, with 16 bases in between. Germline V gene data show CDR1 as SGHRS and CDR2 as YFSETQ. The CDR3 is made up of 15 amino acids. The chain's CDR3 is CASSFLPSRANEQFF. DNA for the CDR3: TGCGCCAGCAGCTTCCTGCCATCAAGGGCGAATGAGCAGTTCTTC.

This rearrangement joins TRBV15 to TRBJ1-1; perhaps TRBD1 as D (6 bases). Germline V gene lookup returns CDR1 LNHNV and CDR2 YYDKDF (reference sequence). The length of the CDR3 is 14 residues. V was trimmed by 3 bases and J by 2 bases, leaving 10 bases between them. CDR3 loop: CATSSSTGNTEAFF. The CDR3 DNA follows: TGTGCCACCAGCAGCTCGACAGGTAACACTGAAGCTTTCTTT. Using reference TRBV15 and TRBJ1-1 for the parts outside the CDR3, the full variable domain is DAMVIQNPRYQVTQFGKPVTLSCSQTLNHNVMYWYQQKSSQAPKLLFHYYDKDFNNEADTPDNFQSRRPNTSFCFLDIRSPGLGDTAMYLCATSSSTGNTEAFFGQGTRLTVV.

The rearrangement joins TRBV10-3 to TRBJ1-5; D is perhaps TRBD1 (6 bases). Per the germline V gene, CDR1 is ENHRY and CDR2 is SYGVKD. Between the trimmed V and J ends, which lost 10 bases and 0 bases, there was a span of 13 bases. CDR3 size: 14 residues. The DNA of the CDR3 is TGTGCCACCAAGAGGGGGGATAGCAATCAGCCCCAGCATTTT. Translation gives CATKRGDSNQPQHF.

This clonotype has a handful of counts. The CDR3 is CASIATRAETQYF. CDR3 in DNA: TGTGCCAGCATCGCAACCCGGGCGGAGACCCAGTACTTC. V gene TRBV7-9 combines with J gene TRBJ2-5; D is uncertain. The length of the CDR3 is 13 residues. V lost 7 bases and J lost 5, with 14 bases in between. Germline CDR1 and CDR2: SEHNR and FQNEAQ (reference sequence).